This T cell receptor beta chain came from a study of cytomegalovirus exposure and HLA in healthy donors. Details on this clone: The antigen is not known.

This CDR3 is built from 14 residues. V lost 5 bases to trimming and J lost 8 bases; unmatched junction nucleotides: 8. Germline CDR1 and CDR2: SEHNR and FQNEAQ (reference sequence). The study's findings and limits: Available immune exposure information was restricted to CMV serostatus only. Later, TCR association rates were found to vary by HLA locus, highest for DRB1 and lowest for HLA-C.

This PCR relied on a set of 60 Vbeta primers and 13 Jbeta primers. TCRdb's table, derived via immunoSEQ multiplex PCR, lists solely in-frame clones and lacks some. This table has some 100,000 clones, about three fifths appearing once. The chain employs TRBV7-9 and TRBJ1-4; 7 bases map to TRBD1. The sequence came from a woman younger than 45 in good health and CMV-seropositive. The sequencing sample was made of PBMCs. CDR3 residues: CASSPGQASEKLFF. CDR3 nucleotide sequence: TGTGCCAGCAGCCCTGGACAGGCTTCCGAAAAACTGTTTTTT.